The clone carrying this T cell receptor (beta chain) has a single count. The antigen remains unidentified. TCRdb's table, derived via immunoSEQ multiplex PCR, lists solely in-frame clones and lacks some. The table lists hundreds of thousands of clones, over 85% of them singletons, with roughly 5.8% in the top ten. The sample is drawn from a study of brain T cells in children with intractable seizures. The time point denotes: blood from clinic visit 5 months post-surgery; TSC patient then seizure free. Surgery cases with the highest brain T cell transcript signatures were chosen for sequencing. Study findings and constraints: Pre-surgery blood may have been undersampled, hiding some clones.

The germline V gene encodes CDR1 LNHDA and CDR2 SQIVND (reference sequence). The CDR3 runs 13 residues. The J segment lost 2 bases and the V segment lost 8 bases, leaving 4 bases of the junction unmatched. The source of this sequence is a boy less than two years old with tuberous sclerosis and intractable seizures. The chain uses TRBV19 and TRBJ2-3; 7 nucleotides match TRBD2. The material sequenced was peripheral blood, taken 5 to 6 months after surgery. The CDR3 reads CASGGGYTDTQYF. CDR3 bases: TGTGCCAGTGGGGGGGGGTACACAGATACGCAGTATTTT.